The next 18 T cell receptor beta chains were all read from a single sample in a study of siplizumab effects on memory and regulatory T cells (dated by TCRdb to between 2018 and 2021). Library preparation used the immunoSEQ multiplex PCR assay. Imported from immuneACCESS, the table was reduced by TCRdb to in-frame sequences with V and J called. These copies leave out some clones; in studies compared against another copy, an unresolved V gene accounts for under half, and the cause of the remainder is not known. This sample comprises about 100,000 clones, roughly 94% of them detected only once. Roughly 0.62% of the sample goes to the ten largest clones. Sequences were obtained from Tregs sorted from blood. The receptors were sampled from a human donor in good health.

The chain links TRBV10-2 to TRBJ1-6; no clear D. CDR3 length equals 18 residues. V lost 3 bases, J lost 0 bases, and 15 bases lay in between. The V gene's germline CDR1 is WSHSY and CDR2 SAAADI. The CDR3 nucleotides are TGCGCCAGCAGTGATCCCCAGAAGCTGAGCTCCTATAATTCACCCCTCCACTTT. Translated: CASSDPQKLSSYNSPLHF.

This clone has just one count. The chain recombines TRBV6-1 with TRBJ2-3; 7 positions agree with TRBD2. Trimming took 6 bases from V and 8 from J; bases not matched to a gene: 14. The CDR3 has 15 amino acids. Germline lookup yields CDR1 MNHNS and CDR2 SASEGT. CDR3 nucleotides: TGTGCCAGCAGCCCCGGGGGGTCAGTTTTGGGTACGCAGTATTTT. This sequence encodes CASSPGGSVLGTQYF.

The J gene is TRBJ2-7, the V gene TRBV18; TRBD1 matches at 11 bases. With 3 bases clipped from V and 4 bases from J, the junction kept 17 bases outside the gene matches. Germline V lookup: CDR1 KGHSH, CDR2 LQKENI. The CDR3 length is 19 residues. For the CDR3, the DNA is TGTGCCAGCTCACCGGGGACAGGGGGGAGAAATCCCGTCTCGTACGAGCAGTACTTC. It specifies CASSPGTGGRNPVSYEQYF.

V and J are TRBV10-2 and TRBJ2-5, with a possible D match to TRBD1 (5 bases). Germline V gene lookup returns CDR1 WSHSY and CDR2 SAAADI. The CDR3 runs 16 residues. With 5 bases removed from V and 5 bases from J, the gap between germline ends came to 21 bases. The CDR3 sequence: CASSTKRGALGETQYF. The DNA for the CDR3 is TGCGCCAGCAGTACCAAAAGGGGCGCCCTGGGGGAGACCCAGTACTTC.

This clone has only one observation. The chain joins TRBV28 to TRBJ1-2, with TRBD1 matching over 10 bases. Germline V gene lookup returns CDR1 MDHEN and CDR2 SYDVKM. The length of the CDR3 is 17 residues. The V segment lost 1 base and the J segment 8 bases; nucleotides outside the gene matches: 13. For the CDR3, the DNA is TGTGCCAGCAGTTTATCCCCCGTGGGACAGGGGTTAGGAGGCTACACCTTC. Amino acid sequence: CASSLSPVGQGLGGYTF.

CDR3 region: CASSSSGTSGNIQYF. CDR3 DNA sequence: TGTGCCAGCAGTTCATCTGGGACTAGCGGGAACATTCAGTACTTC. The chain recombines TRBV6-6 with TRBJ2-4; TRBD2 matches at 12 bases. Trimming took 4 bases from V and 7 from J; bases not matched to a gene: 5. There are 15 residues in the CDR3. Germline V gene data show CDR1 as MNHNY and CDR2 as SVGAGI (reference sequence).

This clone showed up just once. The chain links TRBV27 to TRBJ2-3; unclear D gene. The CDR3 runs to 13 residues. Germline V gene sequence: CDR1 MNHEY, CDR2 SMNVEV (reference sequence). The V end was cut by 2 bases, the J end by 6 bases, with 9 bases between. The CDR3 spells CASSLRRRDTQYF. The CDR3 DNA is TGTGCCAGCAGTTTAAGGCGTCGGGATACGCAGTATTTT.

This clone was picked up one time. The genes are TRBV7-9 and TRBJ2-1; D is unclear. Germline lookup yields CDR1 SEHNR and CDR2 FQNEAQ (reference sequence). This CDR3 spans 14 amino acids. The V and J ends lost 6 bases and 2 bases respectively, with 11 bases between them. CDR3 in DNA: TGTGCCAGCAGTCAGATAGCACCCTACAATGAGCAGTTCTTC. This codes for CASSQIAPYNEQFF.

This rearrangement joins TRBV19 to TRBJ2-3; D ambiguous. Between the trimmed V and J ends, which lost 4 bases and 6 bases, there was a span of 11 bases. Germline V gives CDR1 LNHDA, CDR2 SQIVND (reference sequence). The CDR3 is 13 amino acids. CDR3 DNA: TGTGCCAGTAGTAAACGGGCCGGTGATACGCAGTATTTT. It is translated as CASSKRAGDTQYF.

V gene TRBV6-5 combines with J gene TRBJ1-1; no firm D call. Germline loops: CDR1 MNHEY, CDR2 SVGAGI. The CDR3 extends over 15 amino acids. Deletions cut 6 bases from V and 0 bases from J, with 14 bases between. This chain's CDR3 is CASRTKAPMNTEAFF. For the CDR3, the DNA is TGTGCCAGCAGAACTAAGGCCCCCATGAACACTGAAGCTTTCTTT.

The chain uses TRBV6-5 and TRBJ2-1, with 7 bases identical to TRBD2. From germline, CDR1 is MNHEY and CDR2 SVGAGI. The CDR3 is 15 residues long. After removal of 8 bases from V and 10 bases from J, the junction contained 17 bases not matched to a gene. CDR3 loop: CASERRSSGPREQFF. CDR3 nucleotides: TGTGCCAGCGAAAGGCGGTCTAGCGGACCAAGAGAGCAGTTCTTC.

The rearrangement uses TRBV10-3 and TRBJ2-7; D not resolved. Trimming left V 6 bases short and J 4 bases short, with 13 bases between. CDR3 length equals 13 residues. Looked up from germline, CDR1 is ENHRY and CDR2 is SYGVKD. CDR3 residues: CAISPGSSYEQYF. For the CDR3, the DNA is TGTGCCATCAGCCCCGGCAGCAGTTACGAGCAGTACTTC.

The chain joins TRBV15 to TRBJ1-2; D might be TRBD1 (6 bases). Germline CDR1 and CDR2: LNHNV and YYDKDF (reference sequence). There are 15 residues in the CDR3. Trimming shortened V by 0 bases and J by 4 bases, and 12 bases separated the two germline ends. The CDR3 DNA reads as TGTGCCACCAGCAGAGACGGCAGGGGCCTCTATGGCTACACCTTC. It translates to CATSRDGRGLYGYTF.

The rearrangement uses TRBV2 and TRBJ2-7, with D possibly TRBD2 on 7 matching bases. Germline loops: CDR1 SNHLY, CDR2 FYNNEI. There are 14 residues in the CDR3. V was shortened by 6 bases and J by 3 bases, with 15 bases between the two germline ends. CDR3 sequence: CASRQGRDFYEQYF. The CDR3, as DNA: TGTGCCAGCAGGCAGGGGAGGGACTTCTACGAGCAGTACTTC.

The chain joins TRBV19 to TRBJ1-2; 7 nucleotides match TRBD1. The V segment lost 6 bases and the J segment 7 bases; nucleotides outside the gene matches: 11. The CDR3 sequence is 14 residues long. CDR1 and CDR2 (germline): LNHDA, SQIVND (reference sequence). The CDR3 loop is CASSRKGQAGGYTF. The CDR3 bases are TGTGCCAGTAGCCGGAAAGGACAGGCGGGTGGCTACACCTTC.

The chain joins TRBV30 to TRBJ1-6; no definite D call. Germline-derived CDR1 and CDR2 are GTSNPN and SVGIG (reference sequence). The ends were cut back, 2 bases at V and 4 bases at J, with 9 bases in the middle. The CDR3 consists of 14 residues. The CDR3 DNA reads TGTGCCTGGAGTCCACGGGCGTATAATTCACCCCTCCACTTT. This translates into CAWSPRAYNSPLHF.

J is TRBJ1-6 and V is TRBV30; TRBD1 is a possible D gene (6 bases). V was clipped by 3 bases and J by 7 bases, with 31 bases between them. The CDR3 runs to 20 residues. Per germline, CDR1 GTSNPN and CDR2 SVGIG (reference sequence). CDR3 sequence reads: CAWRASTGRLPEKGNSPLHF. Here the CDR3 DNA reads TGTGCCTGGAGAGCTTCTACAGGGCGTCTGCCGGAAAAAGGAAATTCACCCCTCCACTTT.

This rearrangement joins TRBV30 to TRBJ1-3; D uncertain. CDR1 and CDR2 from the germline V gene are GTSNPN and SVGIG (reference sequence). V lost 5 bases and J lost 7, with 12 bases in between. The CDR3 runs to 12 residues. The CDR3 is CAWGPDPNTIYF. The CDR3 DNA reads TGTGCCTGGGGACCAGACCCGAACACCATATATTTT.